This TCR beta chain was recovered during a study of siplizumab effects on memory and regulatory T cells. Study-level points and caveats: Roughly 75-97% of proliferating CD4+ or CD8+ clones lacked an assignable naive or memory phenotype. Apparently key alloresponse contributors, naive T cells also seemed more diverse than memory cells. Researchers did not confirm the suppressive function of proliferating Tregs from siplizumab cultures.

As concerns this clone: Its target is not known.

TCRdb's table, derived via immunoSEQ multiplex PCR, lists solely in-frame clones and lacks some. The table shows 85,000 to 120,000 clones, with 92% occurring only once. Trimming removed 10 bases from V and 6 bases from J; junction bases left unmatched: 12. This CDR3 has 15 residues. CDR1 WSHSY and CDR2 SAAADI come from the germline V gene. The receptor comes from a human donor in good health. The chain recombines TRBV10-2 with TRBJ2-1, with TRBD1 identical over 10 bases. The sequenced sample was CD4+ T cells sorted from blood. The CDR3 nucleotides are TGCGCCATAAAAACCGGGACAGGGGATGGCAATGAGCAGTTCTTC. The encoded protein is CAIKTGTGDGNEQFF.